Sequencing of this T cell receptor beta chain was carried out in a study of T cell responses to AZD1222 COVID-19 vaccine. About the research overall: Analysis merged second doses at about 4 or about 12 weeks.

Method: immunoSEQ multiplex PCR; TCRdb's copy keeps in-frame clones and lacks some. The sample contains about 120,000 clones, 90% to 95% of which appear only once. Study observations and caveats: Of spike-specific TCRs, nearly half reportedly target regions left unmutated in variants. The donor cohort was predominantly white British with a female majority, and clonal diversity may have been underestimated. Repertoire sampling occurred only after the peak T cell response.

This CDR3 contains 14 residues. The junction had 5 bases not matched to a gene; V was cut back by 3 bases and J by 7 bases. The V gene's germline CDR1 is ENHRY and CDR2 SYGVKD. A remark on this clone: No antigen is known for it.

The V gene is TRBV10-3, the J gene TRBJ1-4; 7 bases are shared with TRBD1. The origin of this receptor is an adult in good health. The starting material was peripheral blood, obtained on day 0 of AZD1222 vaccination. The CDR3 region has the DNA TGTGCCATCAGTGAAAGGGGGCGAGGTGAAAAACTGTTTTTT. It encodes CAISERGRGEKLFF.